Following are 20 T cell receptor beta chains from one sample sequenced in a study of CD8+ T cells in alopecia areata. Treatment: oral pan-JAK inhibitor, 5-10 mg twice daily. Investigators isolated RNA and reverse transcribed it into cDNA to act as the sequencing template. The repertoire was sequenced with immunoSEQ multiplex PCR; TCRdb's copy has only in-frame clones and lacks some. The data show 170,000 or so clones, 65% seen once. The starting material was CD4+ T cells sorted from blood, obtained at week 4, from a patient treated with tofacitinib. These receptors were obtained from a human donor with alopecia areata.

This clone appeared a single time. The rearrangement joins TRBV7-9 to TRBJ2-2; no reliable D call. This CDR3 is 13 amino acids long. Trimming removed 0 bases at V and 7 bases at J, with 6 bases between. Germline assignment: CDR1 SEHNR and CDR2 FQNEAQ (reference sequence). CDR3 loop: CASSLAAVGELFF. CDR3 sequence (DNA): TGTGCCAGCAGCTTAGCGGCAGTCGGGGAGCTGTTTTTT.

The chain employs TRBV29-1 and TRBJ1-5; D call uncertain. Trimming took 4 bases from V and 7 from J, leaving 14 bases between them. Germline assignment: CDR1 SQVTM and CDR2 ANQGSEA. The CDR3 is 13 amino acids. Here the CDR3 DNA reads TGCAGCGTTGTGGTAGACCTCGGGCAGCCCCAGCATTTT. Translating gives CSVVVDLGQPQHF.

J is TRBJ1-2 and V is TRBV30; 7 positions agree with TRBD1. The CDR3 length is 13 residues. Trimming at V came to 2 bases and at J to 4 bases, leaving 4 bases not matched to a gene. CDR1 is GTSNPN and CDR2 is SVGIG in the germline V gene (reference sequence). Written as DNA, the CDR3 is TGTGCCTGGAGTTTAGGGGACAGCTATGGCTACACCTTC. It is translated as CAWSLGDSYGYTF.

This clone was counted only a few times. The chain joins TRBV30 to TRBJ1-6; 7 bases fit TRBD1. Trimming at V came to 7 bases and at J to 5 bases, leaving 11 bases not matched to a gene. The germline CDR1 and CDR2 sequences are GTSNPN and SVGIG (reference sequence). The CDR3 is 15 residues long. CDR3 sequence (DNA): TGTGCCTCGAATCGTCCGGGACAGAATAATTCACCCCTCCACTTT. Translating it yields CASNRPGQNNSPLHF.

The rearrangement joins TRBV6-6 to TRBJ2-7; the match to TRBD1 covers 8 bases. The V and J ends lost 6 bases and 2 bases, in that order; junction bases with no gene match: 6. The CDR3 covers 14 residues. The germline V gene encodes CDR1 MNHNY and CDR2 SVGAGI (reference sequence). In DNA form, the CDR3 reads TGTGCCAGCAGGGTTGACAGGGGCGCCTACGAGCAGTACTTC. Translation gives CASRVDRGAYEQYF.

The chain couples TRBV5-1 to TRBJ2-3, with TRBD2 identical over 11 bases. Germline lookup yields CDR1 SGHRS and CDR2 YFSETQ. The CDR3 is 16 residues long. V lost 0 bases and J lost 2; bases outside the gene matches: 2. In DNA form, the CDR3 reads TGCGCCAGCAGCTTGGGACTAGCGGGGTCCACAGATACGCAGTATTTT. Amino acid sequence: CASSLGLAGSTDTQYF.

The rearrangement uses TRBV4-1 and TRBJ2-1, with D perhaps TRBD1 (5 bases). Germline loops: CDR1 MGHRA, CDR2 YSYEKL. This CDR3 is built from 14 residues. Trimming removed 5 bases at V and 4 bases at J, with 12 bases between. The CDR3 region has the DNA TGCGCCAGCAGCAAAAGGGGCGGATACAATGAGCAGTTCTTC. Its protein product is CASSKRGGYNEQFF.

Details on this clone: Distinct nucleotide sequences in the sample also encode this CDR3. CDR3 nucleotides: TGCAGCGTTGAAGAGGGTCAAGAGACCCAGTACTTC. Translation: CSVEEGQETQYF. The chain couples TRBV29-1 to TRBJ2-5; D uncertain. This CDR3 is built from 12 residues. Germline V gene sequence: CDR1 SQVTM, CDR2 ANQGSEA. V gave up 0 bases and J gave up 2 bases, with 4 bases separating them.

The CDR3 reads CASGLEEETQYF. CDR3 bases: TGTGCTAGTGGTTTGGAAGAAGAGACCCAGTACTTC. The genes are TRBV12-5 and TRBJ2-5, with D uncertain. Germline V gene lookup returns CDR1 LGHNT and CDR2 FRNRAP. This CDR3 comprises 12 residues. V lost 1 base, J lost 3 bases, and 3 bases lay in between.

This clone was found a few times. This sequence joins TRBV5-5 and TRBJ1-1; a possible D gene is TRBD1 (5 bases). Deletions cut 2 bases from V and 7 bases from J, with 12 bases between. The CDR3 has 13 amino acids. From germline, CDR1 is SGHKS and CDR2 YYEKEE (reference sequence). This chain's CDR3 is CASSLRQTLEAFF. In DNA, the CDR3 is TGTGCCAGCAGCTTAAGACAGACCCTTGAAGCTTTCTTT.

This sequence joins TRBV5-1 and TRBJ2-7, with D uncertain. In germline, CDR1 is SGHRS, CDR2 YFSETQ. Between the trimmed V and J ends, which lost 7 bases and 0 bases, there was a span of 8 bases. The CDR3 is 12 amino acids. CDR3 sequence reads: CASGSSSYEQYF. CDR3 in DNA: TGCGCCAGCGGGTCGAGCTCCTACGAGCAGTACTTC.

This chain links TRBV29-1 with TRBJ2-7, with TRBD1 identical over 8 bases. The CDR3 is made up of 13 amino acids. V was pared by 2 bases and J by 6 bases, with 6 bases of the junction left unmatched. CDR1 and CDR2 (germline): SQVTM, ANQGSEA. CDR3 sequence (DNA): TGCAGCGTTGAAAGTGACAGGGGAAGCGAGCAGTACTTC. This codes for CSVESDRGSEQYF.

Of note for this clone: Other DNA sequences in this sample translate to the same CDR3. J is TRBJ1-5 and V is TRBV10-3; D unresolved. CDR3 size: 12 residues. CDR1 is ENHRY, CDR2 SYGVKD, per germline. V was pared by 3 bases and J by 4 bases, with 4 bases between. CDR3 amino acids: CAISDGNQPQHF. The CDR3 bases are TGTGCCATCAGTGACGGGAATCAGCCCCAGCATTTT.

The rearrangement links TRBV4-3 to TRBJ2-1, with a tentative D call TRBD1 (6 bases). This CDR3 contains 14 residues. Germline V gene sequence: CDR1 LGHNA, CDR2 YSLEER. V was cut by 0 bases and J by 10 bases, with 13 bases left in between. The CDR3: CASSQDLVRGEQFF. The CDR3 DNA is TGCGCCAGCAGCCAAGATCTAGTCAGGGGCGAGCAGTTCTTC.

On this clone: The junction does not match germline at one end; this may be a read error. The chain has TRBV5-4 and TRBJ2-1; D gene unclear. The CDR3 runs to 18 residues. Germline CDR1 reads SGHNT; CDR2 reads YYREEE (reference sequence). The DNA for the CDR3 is TGTGCCAGCGGCTTGGTGCGAAGCAGCTATAGCTCCTACAATGAGCAGTTCTTC. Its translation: CASGLVRSSYSSYNEQFF.

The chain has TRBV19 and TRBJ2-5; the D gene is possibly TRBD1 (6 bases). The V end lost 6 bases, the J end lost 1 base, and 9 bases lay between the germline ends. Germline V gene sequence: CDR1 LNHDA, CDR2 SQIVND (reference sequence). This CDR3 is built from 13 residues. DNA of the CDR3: TGTGCCAGTAGCGGACAGATCCAAGAGACCCAGTACTTC. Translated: CASSGQIQETQYF.

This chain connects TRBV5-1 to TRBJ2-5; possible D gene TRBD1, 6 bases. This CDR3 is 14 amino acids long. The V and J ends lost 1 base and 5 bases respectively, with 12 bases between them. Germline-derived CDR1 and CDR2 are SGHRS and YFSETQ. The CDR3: CASSLSPGEETQYF. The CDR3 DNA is TGCGCCAGCAGCTTGTCCCCAGGGGAGGAGACCCAGTACTTC.

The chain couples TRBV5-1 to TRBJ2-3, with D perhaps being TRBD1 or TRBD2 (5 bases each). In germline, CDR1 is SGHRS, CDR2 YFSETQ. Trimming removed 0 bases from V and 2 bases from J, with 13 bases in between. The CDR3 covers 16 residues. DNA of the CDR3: TGCGCCAGCAGCTTGGCGGGACGGGGCATCACAGATACGCAGTATTTT. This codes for CASSLAGRGITDTQYF.

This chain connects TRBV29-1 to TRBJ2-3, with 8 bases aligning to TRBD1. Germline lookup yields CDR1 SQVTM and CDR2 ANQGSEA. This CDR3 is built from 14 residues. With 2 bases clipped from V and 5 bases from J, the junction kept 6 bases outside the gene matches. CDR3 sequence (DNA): TGCAGCGTTGAACTCGGACAGGGAGGAGATACGCAGTATTTT. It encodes CSVELGQGGDTQYF.

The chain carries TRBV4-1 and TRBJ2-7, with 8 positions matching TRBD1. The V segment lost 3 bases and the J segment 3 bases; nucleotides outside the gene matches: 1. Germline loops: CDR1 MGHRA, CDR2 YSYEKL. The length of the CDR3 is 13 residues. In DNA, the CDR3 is TGCGCCAGCAGCCATGGACAGGGCTACGAGCAGTACTTC. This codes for CASSHGQGYEQYF.